Listed here are 5 T cell receptor beta chains from one sample, sequenced in a study of post-analysis software for immune sequencing data. Study outcomes and limitations: Controls had lower frequencies than patients of four or five TRBV segments, which included TRBV5-6, TRBV5-1 and TRBV20-1.

These receptors' targets are unknown. Prepared libraries of TCR beta cDNA carried unique molecular identifiers. TCRdb passed the PCR reads through MiXCR, listing each CDR3 protein once. Of around 500,000 distinct CDR3 sequences listed, approximately 31% were seen once; the top ten hold 4.5% to 7.5%. What was sequenced was blood. These TCRs come from a girl aged 2-17 years with multiple sclerosis.

The J gene is TRBJ2-3, the V gene TRBV7-9; TRBD2 is a possible D gene (5 bases). Germline V gene data show CDR1 as SEHNR and CDR2 as FQNEAQ (reference sequence). CDR3 length equals 15 residues. Trimming pared 1 base from V and 1 base from J, leaving 9 bases between. CDR3 sequence: CASSLEDSGTDTQYF. Written as DNA, the CDR3 is TGTGCCAGCAGCTTAGAGGACTCGGGCACAGATACGCAGTATTTT.

Written as DNA, the CDR3 is TGTGCCAGCAGCTTAGATTCAGGGGAAAATTCACCCCTCCACTTT. Its translation: CASSLDSGENSPLHF. The genes are TRBV7-2 and TRBJ1-6; the D gene is possibly TRBD1 (6 bases). Trimming stripped 1 base from V and 7 bases from J, with 11 bases between. Per the germline V gene, CDR1 is SGHTA and CDR2 is FQGNSA. This CDR3 is 15 amino acids long.

This clonotype was seen a few times. V gene TRBV20-1 combines with J gene TRBJ2-5; TRBD2 agrees at 10 bases. The CDR3 is 16 residues long. V lost 6 bases and J lost 2; bases outside the gene matches: 12. Germline V gene sequence: CDR1 DFQATT, CDR2 SNEGSKA (reference sequence). The CDR3 protein is CSALSGGAGGQETQYF. In nucleotides, the CDR3 is TGCAGTGCCTTGAGCGGGGGGGCCGGAGGGCAAGAGACCCAGTACTTC.

This clonotype occurred a few times. This chain joins TRBV20-1 and TRBJ1-1, with TRBD1 as a possible D gene (5 bases). The CDR3 has 13 amino acids. Looked up from germline, CDR1 is DFQATT and CDR2 is SNEGSKA (reference sequence). Trimming removed 3 bases from V and 1 base from J, with 9 bases in between. The CDR3 nucleotides read TGCAGTGCTAGGAGGGGAAAGAACACTGAAGCTTTCTTT. Amino acid sequence: CSARRGKNTEAFF.

This clonotype came up a few times. This chain connects TRBV10-3 to TRBJ2-7, with TRBD2 matching over 14 bases. Germline V gene sequence: CDR1 ENHRY, CDR2 SYGVKD. V was clipped by 10 bases and J by 7 bases; unmatched bases: 6. There are 13 residues in the CDR3. CDR3 sequence reads: CATRLAGGREQYF. The CDR3 bases are TGTGCCACCCGACTAGCGGGGGGGCGAGAGCAGTACTTC.